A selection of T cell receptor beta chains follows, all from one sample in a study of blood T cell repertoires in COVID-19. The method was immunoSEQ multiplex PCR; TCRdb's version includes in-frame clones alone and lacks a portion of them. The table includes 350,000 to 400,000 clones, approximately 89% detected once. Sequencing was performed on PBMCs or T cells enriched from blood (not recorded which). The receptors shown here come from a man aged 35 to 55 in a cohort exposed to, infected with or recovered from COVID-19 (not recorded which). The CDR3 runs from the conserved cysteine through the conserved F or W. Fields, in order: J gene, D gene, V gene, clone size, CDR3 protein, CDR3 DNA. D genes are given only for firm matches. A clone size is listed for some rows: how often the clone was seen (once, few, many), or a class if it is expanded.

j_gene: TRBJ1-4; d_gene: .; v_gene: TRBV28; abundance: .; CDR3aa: CASSQQGLGTNEKLFF; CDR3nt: TGTGCCAGCAGTCAACAGGGTCTGGGTACTAATGAAAAACTGTTTTTT
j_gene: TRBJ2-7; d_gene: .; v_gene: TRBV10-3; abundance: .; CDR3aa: CAISVSSGYEQYF; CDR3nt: TGTGCCATCAGTGTGTCTTCCGGCTACGAGCAGTACTTC
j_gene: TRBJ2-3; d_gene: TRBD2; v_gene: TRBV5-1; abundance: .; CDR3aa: CASSAYLAGSYTDTQYF; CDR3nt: TGCGCCAGCAGCGCCTATCTAGCGGGATCTTACACAGATACGCAGTATTTT
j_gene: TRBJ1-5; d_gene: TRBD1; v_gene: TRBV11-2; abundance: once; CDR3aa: CASSLDRAGPQHF; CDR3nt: TGTGCCAGCAGCTTGGACAGGGCGGGGCCCCAGCATTTT
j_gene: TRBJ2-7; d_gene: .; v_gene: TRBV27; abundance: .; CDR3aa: CASSSGLGYEQYF; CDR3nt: TGTGCCAGCAGTTCGGGACTTGGCTACGAGCAGTACTTC
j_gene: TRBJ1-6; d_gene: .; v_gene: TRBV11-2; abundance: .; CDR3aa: CASSRHSGQGNSPLHF; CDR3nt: TGTGCCAGCAGCCGTCATTCGGGGCAGGGGAATTCACCCCTCCACTTT
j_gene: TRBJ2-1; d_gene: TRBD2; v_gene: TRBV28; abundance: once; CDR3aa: CASNSRGRGSGEQFF; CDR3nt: TGTGCCAGCAACTCTCGCGGGAGAGGTTCAGGTGAGCAGTTCTTC
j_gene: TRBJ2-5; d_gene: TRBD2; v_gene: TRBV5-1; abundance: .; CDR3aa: CASSLVGAGGRETQYF; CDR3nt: TGCGCCAGCAGCTTGGTTGGAGCGGGAGGGCGGGAGACCCAGTACTTC
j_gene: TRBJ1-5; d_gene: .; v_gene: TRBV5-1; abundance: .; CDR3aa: CASRTGSGVPISNQPQHF; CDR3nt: TGCGCCAGCCGAACGGGGTCAGGGGTTCCCATTAGCAATCAGCCCCAGCATTTT
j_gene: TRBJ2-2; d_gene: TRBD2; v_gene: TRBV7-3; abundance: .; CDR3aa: CASSSTSGSRTGELFF; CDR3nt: TGTGCCAGCAGCTCGACTAGCGGGAGTAGAACCGGGGAGCTGTTTTTT
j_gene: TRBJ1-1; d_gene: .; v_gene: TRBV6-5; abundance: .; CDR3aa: CASSRGVNTEAFF; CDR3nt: TGTGCCAGCAGTCGGGGGGTGAACACTGAAGCTTTCTTT
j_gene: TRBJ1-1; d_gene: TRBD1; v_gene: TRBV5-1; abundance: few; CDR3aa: CASSFEGALTEAFF; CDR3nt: TGCGCCAGCAGCTTTGAGGGGGCGCTTACTGAAGCTTTCTTT
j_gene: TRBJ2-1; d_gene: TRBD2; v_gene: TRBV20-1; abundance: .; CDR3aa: CSASSSGRAWEQFF; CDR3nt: TGCAGTGCTAGTAGTAGCGGGAGGGCCTGGGAGCAGTTCTTC
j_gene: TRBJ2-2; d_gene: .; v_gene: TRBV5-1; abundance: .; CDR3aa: CASSPQGFNTGELFF; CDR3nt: TGCGCCAGCAGCCCCCAGGGGTTCAACACCGGGGAGCTGTTTTTT
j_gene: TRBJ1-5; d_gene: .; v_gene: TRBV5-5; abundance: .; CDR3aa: CASSWTVGNQPQHF; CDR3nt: TGTGCCAGCAGCTGGACAGTAGGCAATCAGCCCCAGCATTTT
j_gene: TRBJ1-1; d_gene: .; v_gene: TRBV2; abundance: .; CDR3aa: CASSEAGGAGLNTEAFF; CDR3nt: TGTGCCAGCAGTGAAGCGGGGGGGGCTGGTCTTAACACTGAAGCTTTCTTT
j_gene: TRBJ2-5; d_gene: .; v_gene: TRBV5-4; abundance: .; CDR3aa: CASSLASAEETQYF; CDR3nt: TGTGCCAGCAGCTTGGCTAGCGCTGAAGAGACCCAGTACTTC
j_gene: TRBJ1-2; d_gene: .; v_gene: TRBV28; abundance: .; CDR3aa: CASRKWVSAAPRDYGYTF; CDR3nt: TGTGCCAGCAGAAAGTGGGTGTCGGCCGCGCCGAGGGACTATGGCTACACCTTC
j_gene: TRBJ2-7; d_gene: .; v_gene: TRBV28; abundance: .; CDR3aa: CASREQGRDEQYF; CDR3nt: TGTGCCAGCAGGGAACAGGGACGGGACGAGCAGTACTTC
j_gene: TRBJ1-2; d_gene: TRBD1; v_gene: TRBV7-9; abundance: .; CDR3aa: CASSPPNDRGGYTF; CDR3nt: TGTGCCAGCAGCCCCCCTAACGACAGGGGTGGCTACACCTTC
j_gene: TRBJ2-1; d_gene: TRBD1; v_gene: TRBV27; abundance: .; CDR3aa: CASARDSSYNEQFF; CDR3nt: TGTGCCAGCGCCCGGGACAGCTCCTACAATGAGCAGTTCTTC